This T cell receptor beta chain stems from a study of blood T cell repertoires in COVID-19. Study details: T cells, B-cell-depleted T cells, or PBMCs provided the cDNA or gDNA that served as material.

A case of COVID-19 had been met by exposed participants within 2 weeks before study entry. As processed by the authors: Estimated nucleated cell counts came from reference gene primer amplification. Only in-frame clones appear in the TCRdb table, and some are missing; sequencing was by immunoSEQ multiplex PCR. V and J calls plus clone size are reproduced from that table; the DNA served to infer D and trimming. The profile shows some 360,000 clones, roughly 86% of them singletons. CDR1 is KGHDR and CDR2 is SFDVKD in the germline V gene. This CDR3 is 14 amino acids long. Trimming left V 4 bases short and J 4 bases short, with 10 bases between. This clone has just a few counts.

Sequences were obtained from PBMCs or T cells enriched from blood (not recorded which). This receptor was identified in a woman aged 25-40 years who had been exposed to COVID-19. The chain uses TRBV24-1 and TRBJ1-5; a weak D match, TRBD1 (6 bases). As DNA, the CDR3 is TGTGCCACCAGTGAACCCGGACAGAATCAGCCCCAGCATTTT. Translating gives CATSEPGQNQPQHF.